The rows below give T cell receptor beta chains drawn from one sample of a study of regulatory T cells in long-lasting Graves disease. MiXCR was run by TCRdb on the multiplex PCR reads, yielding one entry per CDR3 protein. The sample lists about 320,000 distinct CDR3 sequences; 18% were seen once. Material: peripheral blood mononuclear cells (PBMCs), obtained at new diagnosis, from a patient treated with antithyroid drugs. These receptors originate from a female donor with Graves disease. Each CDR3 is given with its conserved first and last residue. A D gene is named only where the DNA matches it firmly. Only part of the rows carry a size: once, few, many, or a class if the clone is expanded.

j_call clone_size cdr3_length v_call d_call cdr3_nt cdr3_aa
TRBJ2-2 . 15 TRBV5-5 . TGTGCCACTTACCCCAGGGGTTCGAACACCGGGGAGCTGTTTTTT CATYPRGSNTGELFF
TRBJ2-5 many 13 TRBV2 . TGTGCCAGCACGGTGGCAGCCCAGGAGACCCAGTACTTC CASTVAAQETQYF
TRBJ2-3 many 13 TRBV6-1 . TGTGCCAGCAGGAGATTAGGCACAGATACGCAGTATTTT CASRRLGTDTQYF
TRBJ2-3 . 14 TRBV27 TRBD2 TGTGCCAGCAGTTCCCTCGTCGGGGGGGATACGCAGTATTTT CASSSLVGGDTQYF
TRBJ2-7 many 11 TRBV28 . TGTGCCAGTACCGAGTCCTACGAGCAGTACTTC CASTESYEQYF
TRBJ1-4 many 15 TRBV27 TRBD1 TGTGCCAGCACCCCCGGGGACAGGGGAATTGGAAAACTGTTTTTT CASTPGDRGIGKLFF
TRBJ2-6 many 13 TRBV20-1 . TGCAGTGCTAGCCTTCCTGGGGCCAACGTCCTGACTTTC CSASLPGANVLTF
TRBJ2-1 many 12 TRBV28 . TGTGCCTCATCGACTATTTATGGTGAGCAGTTCTTC CASSTIYGEQFF
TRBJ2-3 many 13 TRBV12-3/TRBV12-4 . TGTGCCAGCAGTTTTAAGTTCACAGATACGCAGTATTTT CASSFKFTDTQYF
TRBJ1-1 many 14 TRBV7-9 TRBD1 TGTGCCAGCAGCCCAGGGACAGCGAACACTGAAGCTTTCTTT CASSPGTANTEAFF
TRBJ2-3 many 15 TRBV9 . TGTGCCAGCAGCGAGGGGGACTCCGAGACAGATACGCAGTATTTT CASSEGDSETDTQYF
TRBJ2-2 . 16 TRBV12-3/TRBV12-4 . TGTGCCAGCAGTTTAGCGCAGAGGGCCGCGGGCGGGGAGCTGTTTTTT CASSLAQRAAGGELFF
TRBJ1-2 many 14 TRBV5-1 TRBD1 TGCGCCAGCTTCAGGACAGGGGAGAGTGAAGGCTACACCTTC CASFRTGESEGYTF
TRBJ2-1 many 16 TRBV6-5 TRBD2 TGTGCCAGCAGTTACTATAGACTAGCGGGGGTGAATGAGCAGTTCTTC CASSYYRLAGVNEQFF
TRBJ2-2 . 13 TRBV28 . TGTGCCAGCAGTTTAGAAGTAGCCGGGGAGCTGTTTTTT CASSLEVAGELFF
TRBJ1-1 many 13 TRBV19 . TGTGCCAGTAGTATAGGGGTTTACACTGAAGCTTTCTTT CASSIGVYTEAFF
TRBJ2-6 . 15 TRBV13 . TGTGCCAGCAGCTTTCCCTCCTCTGGGGCCAACGTCCTGACTTTC CASSFPSSGANVLTF
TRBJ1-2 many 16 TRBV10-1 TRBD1 TGCGCCAGACCCTCCGGGACAGACTCTATTTGCTATGGCTACACCTTC CARPSGTDSICYGYTF
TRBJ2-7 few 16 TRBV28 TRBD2 TGTGCCAGCACGGACGGGACTAGCGGGAGAGACTACGAGCAGTACTTC CASTDGTSGRDYEQYF
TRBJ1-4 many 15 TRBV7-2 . TGTGCCAGCAGCCAACACGGACAGATTAATGAAAAACTGTTTTTT CASSQHGQINEKLFF
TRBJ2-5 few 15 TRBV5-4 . TGTGCCAGCAGCTTAGCGAGGGCCGGCCGGGAGACCCAGTACTTC CASSLARAGRETQYF
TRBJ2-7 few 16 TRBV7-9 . TGTGCCAGCAGCTCAGCACAGGGTCTCTCCTCCTACGAGCAGTACTTC CASSSAQGLSSYEQYF
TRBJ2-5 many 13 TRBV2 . TGTGCCAGCAGGAGGGAGAGACAAGAGACCCAGTACTTC CASRRERQETQYF
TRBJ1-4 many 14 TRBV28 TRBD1 TGTGCCAGCAGTCCACAGGGGAGGAGTGAAAAACTGTTTTTT CASSPQGRSEKLFF
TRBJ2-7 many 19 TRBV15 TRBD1 TGTGCCACCAGCAGAGAGCCCCTCTCGGCCTTACAGGGGGGATACGAGCAGTACTTC CATSREPLSALQGGYEQYF
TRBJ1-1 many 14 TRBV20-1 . TGCAGTGCTACGGACGGGGGAGGCAACACTGAAGCTTTCTTT CSATDGGGNTEAFF
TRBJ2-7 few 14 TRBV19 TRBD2 TGTGCCAGTAGTCGGGGGGACGGCCCCTACGAGCAGTACTTC CASSRGDGPYEQYF
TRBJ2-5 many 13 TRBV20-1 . TGCAGTGCAGAGGGGACCAACCAAGAGACCCAGTACTTC CSAEGTNQETQYF
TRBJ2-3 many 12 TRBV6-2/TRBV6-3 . TGTGCCAGCAGTTACGCCACAGATACGCAGTATTTT CASSYATDTQYF
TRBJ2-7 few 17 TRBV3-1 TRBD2 TGTGCCAGCAGCCAAGATTTTAGCGGGCTGAGCTCCTACGAGCAGTACTTC CASSQDFSGLSSYEQYF
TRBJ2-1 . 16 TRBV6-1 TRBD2 TGTGCCAGCACTCCCGGGGCGGGAGGGCCTTCCAATGAGCAGTTCTTC CASTPGAGGPSNEQFF
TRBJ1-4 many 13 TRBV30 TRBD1 TGTGCCTGGAGGGGGACAGGGTCTGAAAAACTGTTTTTT CAWRGTGSEKLFF
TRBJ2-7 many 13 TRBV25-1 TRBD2 TGTGCCAGCATGGGGACTAGCCCTTACGAGCAGTACTTC CASMGTSPYEQYF
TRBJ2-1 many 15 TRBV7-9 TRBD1 TGTGCCAGCAGCCCGGGCAGGGGGAAGTACAATGAGCAGTTCTTC CASSPGRGKYNEQFF
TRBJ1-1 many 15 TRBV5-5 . TGTGCCAGCAGCTCGAGATGGGTTAGCGGCACTGAAGCTTTCTTT CASSSRWVSGTEAFF
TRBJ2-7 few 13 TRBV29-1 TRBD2 TGCAGCGGGTTAGCGGGAGGGCCGTACGAGCAGTACTTC CSGLAGGPYEQYF
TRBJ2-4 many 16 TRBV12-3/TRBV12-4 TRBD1 TGTGCCAGCAGTTTATCAGGGGGTGTAGCCAAAAACATTCAGTACTTC CASSLSGGVAKNIQYF
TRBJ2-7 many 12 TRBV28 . TGTGCCAGCATGGGGGGCTCCTACGAGCAGTACTTC CASMGGSYEQYF
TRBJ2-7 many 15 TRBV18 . TGTGCCAGCTCACTAAACGAGGGCCGAAGGGGAGAGCAGTACTTC CASSLNEGRRGEQYF
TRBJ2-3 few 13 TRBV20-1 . TGCAGTGCTAGAGACGTCAAGACAGATACGCAGTATTTT CSARDVKTDTQYF